The subject of this entry is one TCR beta chain. This clone's antigen is unknown. Per-nucleotide qualities are absent, and no much larger clonotype sits a single base away. The data were taken from a study of cytomegalovirus exposure and HLA in healthy donors (TCRdb year 2017). In the study overall: A later analysis indicated that the 90 to 150 validation repertoires were generated on the platform also employed for the roughly 650 repertoires of the first cohort. The study was designed to test whether signatures of past pathogen exposure could be identified by cataloging public T cell receptors. Along with the roughly 700-subject first cohort, a separate validation cohort of over a hundred different subjects was used. The study combined high-throughput TCR immunosequencing, statistical association of individual TCRs with disease status, and machine learning to predict cytomegalovirus infection status.

The receptor library was made with the immunoSEQ multiplex PCR assay. In the authors' own workflow: To diagnose cytomegalovirus status from the catalog of TCR beta chain sequences, a statistical classification framework was built. TCRdb re-hosts the immuneACCESS table, in-frame sequences only. Its copies lack some clones; in the studies checked, an unresolved V gene accounts for under half of them, and the cause for the rest is not known. V, J and clone size reflect that table, while D and trimming were determined from the DNA. This sample is represented by roughly 200,000 clones; around 80% of them were singletons. The ten largest clones take up over 0.95% of the sample. Separate from the approximately 670-subject first cohort, the validation cohort of around 130 subjects was the group to which the donors belonged. The paper's findings and limits, for the study overall: A total of some 180 TCR beta chains were listed by the study as associated with cytomegalovirus. The authors suggested that the approach could potentially be extended to other disease states and immunological phenotypes. A few of the identified cytomegalovirus-associated TCR beta chains were confirmed in vitro to be specific for cytomegalovirus antigens. Most TCR sequences were observed very rarely across donors, whereas some public TCRs were present in many individuals. A later analysis had no HLA typing for the validation cohort, so co-occurrence there was scored across all 110 or so repertoires. A later analysis found that TCRs clustered in the first cohort also tended to co-occur in the roughly 120 validation repertoires, with 94% of cluster scores above 0. The classifier was reported to diagnose cytomegalovirus status with high specificity and sensitivity in both the original and validation cohorts.

V loses 2 bases, J loses 10 bases, and the germline ends lie 15 bases apart. From a lookup of the germline V gene, CDR1 and CDR2 are SGHVS and FNYEAQ. From cysteine to phenylalanine, the CDR3 is 15 amino acids long. The read is trimmed to its CDR3 DNA, 45 bases read in frame from base 1. This chain joins TRBV7-6 to TRBJ1-6, with TRBD1 as a weak D call on 5 bases. What was sequenced was PBMCs. The TCR was taken from a woman aged 25 to 39 in good health and CMV-seronegative. The DNA sequence follows: TGTGCCAGCAGCTTAAGGGCAGGGTTGAACTCACCCCTCCACTTT. This gives the protein CASSLRAGLNSPLHF.